This T cell receptor beta chain was identified in a study of post-analysis software for immune sequencing data. Whole-study context: In terms of disease course, relapsing-remitting, secondary progressive and progressive-relapsing multiple sclerosis were included. Notes on the study in general: Patients carried roughly 5 TRBV segments more frequently than controls did, and TRBV5-6, TRBV5-1 and TRBV20-1 were among them. Clustering by F measure revealed strong co-clustering among samples prepared together in one batch.

This clonotype was seen a handful of times. What it binds is unknown. Unique molecular identifiers featured in each of the TCR beta cDNA libraries. T cells numbering roughly 0.9 to 10 million yielded cDNA molecules that totaled about 500,000. TCRdb redid the calling of the PCR reads with MiXCR, one entry per CDR3 protein. The table has roughly 700,000 distinct CDR3 sequences, 25% to 30% seen once. The CDR3 covers 13 residues. Trimming removed 8 bases at V and 7 bases at J, with 15 bases between. Germline V gives CDR1 MNHNS, CDR2 SASEGT. V usage is TRBV6-1 and J usage is TRBJ1-5; D may be TRBD1 (5 bases). The TCR comes from a girl aged 10-17 years with multiple sclerosis. Sequenced: blood. This CDR3 is CASGVGWDQPQHF. CDR3 sequence (DNA): TGTGCCAGCGGGGTCGGCTGGGACCAGCCCCAGCATTTT.